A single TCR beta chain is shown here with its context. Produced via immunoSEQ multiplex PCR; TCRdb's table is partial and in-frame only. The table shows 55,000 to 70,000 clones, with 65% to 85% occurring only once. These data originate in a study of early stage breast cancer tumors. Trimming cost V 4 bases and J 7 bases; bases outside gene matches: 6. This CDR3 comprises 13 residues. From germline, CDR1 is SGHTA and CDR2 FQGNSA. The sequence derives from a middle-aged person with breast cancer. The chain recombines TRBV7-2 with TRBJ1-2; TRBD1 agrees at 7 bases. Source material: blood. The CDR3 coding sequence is TGTGCCAGCAGCTCGACAGGGCGGGGTGGCTACACCTTC. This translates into CASSSTGRGGYTF.